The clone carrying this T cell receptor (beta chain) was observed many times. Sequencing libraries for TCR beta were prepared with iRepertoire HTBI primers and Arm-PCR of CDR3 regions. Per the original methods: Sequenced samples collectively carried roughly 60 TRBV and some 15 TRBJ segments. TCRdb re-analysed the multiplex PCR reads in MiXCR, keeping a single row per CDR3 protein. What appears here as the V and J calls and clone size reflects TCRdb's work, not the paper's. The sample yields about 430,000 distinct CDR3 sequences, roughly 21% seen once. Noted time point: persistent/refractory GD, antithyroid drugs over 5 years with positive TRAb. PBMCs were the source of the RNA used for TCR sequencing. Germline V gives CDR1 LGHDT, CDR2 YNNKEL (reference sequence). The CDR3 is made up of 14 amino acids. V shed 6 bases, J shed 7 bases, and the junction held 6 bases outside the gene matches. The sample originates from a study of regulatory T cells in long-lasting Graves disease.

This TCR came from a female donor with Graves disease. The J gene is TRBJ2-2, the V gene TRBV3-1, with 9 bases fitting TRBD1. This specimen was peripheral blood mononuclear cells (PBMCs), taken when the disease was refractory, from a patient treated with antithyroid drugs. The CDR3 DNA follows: TGTGCCAGCAGAACCGGGACAGGGATCGGGGAGCTGTTTTTT. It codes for CASRTGTGIGELFF.